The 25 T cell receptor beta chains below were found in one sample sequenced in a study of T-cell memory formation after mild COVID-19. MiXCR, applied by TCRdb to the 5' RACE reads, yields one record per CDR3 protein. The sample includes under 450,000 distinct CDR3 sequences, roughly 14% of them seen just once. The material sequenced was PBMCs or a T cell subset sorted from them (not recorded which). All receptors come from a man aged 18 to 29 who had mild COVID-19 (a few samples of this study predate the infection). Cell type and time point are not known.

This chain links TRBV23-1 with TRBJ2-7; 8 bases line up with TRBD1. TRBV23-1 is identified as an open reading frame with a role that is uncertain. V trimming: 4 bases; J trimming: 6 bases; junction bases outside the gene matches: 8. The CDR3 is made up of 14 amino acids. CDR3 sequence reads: CASSPRTGWGEQYV. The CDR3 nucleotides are TGCGCCAGCAGTCCCAGGACAGGGTGGGGCGAGCAGTACGTC.

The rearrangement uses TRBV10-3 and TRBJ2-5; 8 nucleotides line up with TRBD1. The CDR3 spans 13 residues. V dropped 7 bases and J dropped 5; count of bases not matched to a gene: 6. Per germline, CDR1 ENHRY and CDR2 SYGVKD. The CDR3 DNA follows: TGTGCCATCACCCAGGGGGCATGGGAGACCCAGTACTTC. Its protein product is CAITQGAWETQYF.

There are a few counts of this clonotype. In nucleotides, the CDR3 is TGTGCCAGTAGTATCGAGAGACAGTCGAATGCTAAAGATACGCAGTATTTT. This gives the protein CASSIERQSNAKDTQYF. This chain connects TRBV19 to TRBJ2-3, with D possibly matching TRBD1 (5 bases). This CDR3 spans 17 amino acids. V dropped 3 bases and J dropped 5 bases, with 21 bases sitting between them. Germline-derived CDR1 and CDR2 are LNHDA and SQIVND (reference sequence).

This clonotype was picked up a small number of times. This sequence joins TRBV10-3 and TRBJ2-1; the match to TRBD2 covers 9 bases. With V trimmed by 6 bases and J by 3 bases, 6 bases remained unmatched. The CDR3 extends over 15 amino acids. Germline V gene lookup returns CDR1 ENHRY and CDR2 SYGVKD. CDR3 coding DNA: TGTGCCATCAGGTCTGCGGGGGGGGGCTACAATGAGCAGTTCTTC. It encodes CAIRSAGGGYNEQFF.

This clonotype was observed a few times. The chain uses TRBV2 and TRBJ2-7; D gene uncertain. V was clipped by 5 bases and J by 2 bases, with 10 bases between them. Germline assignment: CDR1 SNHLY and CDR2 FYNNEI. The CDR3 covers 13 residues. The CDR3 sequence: CASSFWKPYEQYF. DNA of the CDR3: TGTGCCAGCAGTTTCTGGAAGCCCTACGAGCAGTACTTC.

CDR3 region: CASSPPGTEETQYF. Written as DNA, the CDR3 is TGTGCCAGCTCACCACCCGGGACAGAAGAGACCCAGTACTTC. The V and J genes are TRBV18 and TRBJ2-5, with TRBD1 identical over 7 bases. V lost 0 bases to trimming and J lost 3 bases; unmatched junction nucleotides: 1. From germline, CDR1 is KGHSH and CDR2 LQKENI. This CDR3 region has 14 residues.

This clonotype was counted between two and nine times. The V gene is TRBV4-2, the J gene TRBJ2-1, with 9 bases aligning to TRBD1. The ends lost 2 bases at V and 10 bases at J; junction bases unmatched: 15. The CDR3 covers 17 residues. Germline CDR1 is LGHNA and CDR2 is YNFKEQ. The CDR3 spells CASSQHRTGGPVFEQFF. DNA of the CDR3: TGTGCCAGCAGCCAACATCGTACAGGGGGCCCAGTTTTCGAGCAGTTCTTC.

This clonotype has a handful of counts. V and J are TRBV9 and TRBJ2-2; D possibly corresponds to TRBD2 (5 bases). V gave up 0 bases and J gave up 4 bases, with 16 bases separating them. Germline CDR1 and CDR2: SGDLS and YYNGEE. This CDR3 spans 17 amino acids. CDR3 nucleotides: TGTGCCAGCAGCGTAGCCGGCAGACCGGAGGCCACCGGGGAGCTGTTTTTT. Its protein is CASSVAGRPEATGELFF.

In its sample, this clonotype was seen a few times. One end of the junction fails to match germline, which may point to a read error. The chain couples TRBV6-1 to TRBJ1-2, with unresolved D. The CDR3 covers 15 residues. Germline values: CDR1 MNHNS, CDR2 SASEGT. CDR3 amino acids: CASREGRPTVDGYTF. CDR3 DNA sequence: TGTGCCAGCAGGGAAGGGAGACCTACAGTAGATGGCTACACCTTC.

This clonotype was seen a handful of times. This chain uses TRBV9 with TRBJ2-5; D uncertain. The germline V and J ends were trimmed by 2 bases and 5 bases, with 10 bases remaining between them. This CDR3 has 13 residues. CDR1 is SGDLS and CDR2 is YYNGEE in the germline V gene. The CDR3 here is CASSVRPKETQYF. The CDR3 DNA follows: TGTGCCAGCAGCGTGAGACCTAAGGAGACCCAGTACTTC.

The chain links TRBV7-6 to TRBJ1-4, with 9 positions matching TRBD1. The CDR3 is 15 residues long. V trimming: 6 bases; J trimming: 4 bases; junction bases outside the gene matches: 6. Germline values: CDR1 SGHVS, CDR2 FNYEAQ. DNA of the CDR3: TGTGCCAGCAGTATAACAGGGGGCGATAATGAAAAACTGTTTTTT. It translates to CASSITGGDNEKLFF. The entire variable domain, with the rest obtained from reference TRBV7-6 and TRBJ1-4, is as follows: GAGVSQSPRYKVTKRGQDVALRCDPISGHVSLYWYRQALGQGPEFLTYFNYEAQQDKSGLPNDRFSAERPEGSISTLTIQRTEQRDSAMYRCASSITGGDNEKLFFGSGTQLSVL.

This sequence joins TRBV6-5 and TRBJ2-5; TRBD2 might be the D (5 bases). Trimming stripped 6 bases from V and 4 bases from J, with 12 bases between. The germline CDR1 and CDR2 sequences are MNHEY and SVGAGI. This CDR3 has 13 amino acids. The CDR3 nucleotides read TGTGCCAGCAGACGCAGCGGAGGAGAGACCCAGTACTTC. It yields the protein CASRRSGGETQYF.

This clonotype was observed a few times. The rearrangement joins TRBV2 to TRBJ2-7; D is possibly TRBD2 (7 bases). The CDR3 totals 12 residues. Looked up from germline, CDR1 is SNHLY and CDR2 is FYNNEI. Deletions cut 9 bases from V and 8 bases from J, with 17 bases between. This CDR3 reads CASTRDGGQQYF. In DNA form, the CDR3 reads TGTGCCAGTACCCGGGACGGGGGGCAGCAGTACTTC.

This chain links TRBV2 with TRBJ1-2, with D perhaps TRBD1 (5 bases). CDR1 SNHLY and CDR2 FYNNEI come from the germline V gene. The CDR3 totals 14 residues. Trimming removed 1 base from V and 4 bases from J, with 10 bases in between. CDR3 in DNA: TGTGCCAGCAGTGAAGAGGGGAGGAGCTATGGCTACACCTTC. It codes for CASSEEGRSYGYTF.

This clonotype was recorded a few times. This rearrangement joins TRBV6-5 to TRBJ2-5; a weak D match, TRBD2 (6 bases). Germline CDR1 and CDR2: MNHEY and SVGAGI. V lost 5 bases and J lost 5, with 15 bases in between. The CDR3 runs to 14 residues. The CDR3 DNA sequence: TGTGCCAGCAGTCCGGGGCGGGCGGGGGAGACCCAGTACTTC. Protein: CASSPGRAGETQYF.

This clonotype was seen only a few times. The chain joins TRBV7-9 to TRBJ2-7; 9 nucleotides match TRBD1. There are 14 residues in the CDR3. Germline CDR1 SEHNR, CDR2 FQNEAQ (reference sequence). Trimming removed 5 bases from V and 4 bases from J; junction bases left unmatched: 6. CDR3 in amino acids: CASSPRDRAYEQYV. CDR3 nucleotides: TGTGCCAGCAGCCCCCGGGACAGGGCTTACGAGCAGTACGTC.

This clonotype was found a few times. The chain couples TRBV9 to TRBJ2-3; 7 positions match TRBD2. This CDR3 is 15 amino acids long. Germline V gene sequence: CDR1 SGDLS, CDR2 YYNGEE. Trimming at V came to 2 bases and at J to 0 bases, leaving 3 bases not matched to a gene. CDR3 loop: CASSVSGTSTDTQYF. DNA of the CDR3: TGTGCCAGCAGCGTCAGCGGGACTAGCACAGATACGCAGTATTTT.

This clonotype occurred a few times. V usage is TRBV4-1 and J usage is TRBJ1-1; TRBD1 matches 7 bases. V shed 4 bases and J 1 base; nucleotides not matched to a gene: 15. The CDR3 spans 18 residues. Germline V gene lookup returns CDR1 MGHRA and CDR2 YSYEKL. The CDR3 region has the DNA TGCGCCAGCAGCCGCCGGGACAGAGGGCTCCCACCGAACACTGAAGCTTTCTTT. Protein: CASSRRDRGLPPNTEAFF.

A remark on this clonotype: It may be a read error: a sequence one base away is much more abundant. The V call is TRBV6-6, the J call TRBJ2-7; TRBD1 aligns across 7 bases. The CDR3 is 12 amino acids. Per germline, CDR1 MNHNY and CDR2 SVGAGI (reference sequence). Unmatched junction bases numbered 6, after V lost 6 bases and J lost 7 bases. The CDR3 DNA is TGTGCCAGCAGCCAGACAGGGTGGGAGCAGTACTTC. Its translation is CASSQTGWEQYF.

CDR3 loop: CASSLSYGTSFVNEQFF. DNA of the CDR3: TGTGCCAGCAGTTTATCATACGGGACCTCCTTCGTCAATGAGCAGTTCTTC. The chain has TRBV12-3 or TRBV12-4 and TRBJ2-1, with D perhaps being TRBD1 or TRBD2 (5 bases each). The V and J ends lost 2 bases and 6 bases respectively, with 20 bases between them. This CDR3 has 17 residues.

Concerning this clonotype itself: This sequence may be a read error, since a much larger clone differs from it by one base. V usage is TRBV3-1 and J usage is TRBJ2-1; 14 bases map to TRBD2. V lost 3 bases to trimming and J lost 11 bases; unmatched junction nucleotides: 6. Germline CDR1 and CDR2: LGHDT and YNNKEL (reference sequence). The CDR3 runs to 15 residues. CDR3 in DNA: TGTGCCAGCAGCCATGGACTAGCGGGGGGTATAAAGCAGTTCTTC. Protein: CASSHGLAGGIKQFF.

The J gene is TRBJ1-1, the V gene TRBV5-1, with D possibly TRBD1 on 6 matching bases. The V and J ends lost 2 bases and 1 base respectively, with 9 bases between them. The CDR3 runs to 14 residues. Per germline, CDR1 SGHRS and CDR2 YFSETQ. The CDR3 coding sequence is TGCGCCAGCAGCTTCGGGGGGGCGAACACTGAAGCTTTCTTT. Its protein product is CASSFGGANTEAFF.

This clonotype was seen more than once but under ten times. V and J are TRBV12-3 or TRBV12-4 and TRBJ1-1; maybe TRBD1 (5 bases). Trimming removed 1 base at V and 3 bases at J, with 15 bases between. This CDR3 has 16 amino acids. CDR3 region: CASSLDWSKGHTEAFF. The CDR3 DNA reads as TGTGCCAGCAGTTTAGATTGGTCGAAGGGGCACACTGAAGCTTTCTTT.

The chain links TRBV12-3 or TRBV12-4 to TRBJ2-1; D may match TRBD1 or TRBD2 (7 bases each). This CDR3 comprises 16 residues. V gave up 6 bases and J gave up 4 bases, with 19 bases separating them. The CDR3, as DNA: TGTGCCAGCAGCTCCTTCAGGGGGGGCAGGTACAATGAGCAGTTCTTC. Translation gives CASSSFRGGRYNEQFF.

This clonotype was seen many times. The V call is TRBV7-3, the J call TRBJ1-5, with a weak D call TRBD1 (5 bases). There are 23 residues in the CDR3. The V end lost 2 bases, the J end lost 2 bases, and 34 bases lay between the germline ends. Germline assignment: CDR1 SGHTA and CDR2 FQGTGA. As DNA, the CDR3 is TGTGCCAGCAGCTTAGCGGGGGAACATAGCCAGGGCAGCCGCTTGAATGGCAATCAGCCCCAGCATTTT. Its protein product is CASSLAGEHSQGSRLNGNQPQHF.